A selection of T cell receptor beta chains follows, all from one sample in a study of T cell repertoires in cytomegalovirus infection. TCRdb re-analysed the reads in MiXCR, keeping a single row per CDR3 protein. The repertoire consists of about 770,000 distinct CDR3 sequences, with about 29% occurring once and the leading ten covering roughly 14%. Their antigens remain unidentified. The starting material was cultured CD8+ T cells from PBMCs, obtained from culture after CMV antigen stimulation. The receptors come from a human donor in good health (CMV status not recorded). Some clones in this sample may be carry-over from other donors' samples. The CDR3 runs from the conserved cysteine through the conserved F or W. The order of the fields is clone size, D gene, CDR3 length, J gene, V gene, CDR3 DNA, CDR3 protein. A D gene is named only where the DNA matches it firmly. Clone size is not always given. Where it is, it says once, few, many or a class for expanded clones.

>few|NA|15|TRBJ1-4|TRBV27
TGTGCCAGCACCGACCTACCTGGTCATAATGAAAAACTGTTTTTT
CASTDLPGHNEKLFF
>few|TRBD1|14|TRBJ1-6|TRBV7-9
TGTGCCAGCAGCCTCGGACAGGGTAGCGGACCCCTCCACTTT
CASSLGQGSGPLHF
>NA|NA|10|TRBJ2-5|TRBV2
TGTGCCAGCAGTGGAAAGGCCAGGTACTTC
CASSGKARYF
>few|TRBD2|16|TRBJ2-2|TRBV4-1
TGCGCCAGCAGCCCTATTCCGGGGGGAATCGGCGGGGAGCTGTTTTTT
CASSPIPGGIGGELFF
>NA|TRBD1|15|TRBJ2-1|TRBV20-1
TGCAGTGCTAGAGAAGACAGGGCGTTCCACAATGAGCAGTTCTTC
CSAREDRAFHNEQFF
>NA|NA|14|TRBJ2-7|TRBV6-1
TGTGCCAGCACGCCAGGGCCTTTTTCCTACGAGCAGTACTTC
CASTPGPFSYEQYF
>NA|NA|13|TRBJ1-5|TRBV6-2/TRBV6-3
TGTGCCAGCAGCCAACTCGTGAATCAGCCCCAGCATTTT
CASSQLVNQPQHF
>NA|NA|13|TRBJ1-6|TRBV7-4
TGTGCCAGCAGCCCGGCCCGGGGTTCACCCCTCCACTTT
CASSPARGSPLHF
>NA|TRBD1|18|TRBJ1-2|TRBV4-1
TGTGCCAGCAGCCAAGATCAGACAGGGGATTTCGCCCTCTATGGCTACACCTTC
CASSQDQTGDFALYGYTF
>few|TRBD2|15|TRBJ2-5|TRBV7-8
TGTGCCAGCAGCCTCCCGGGGGGGTTTGAAGAGACCCAGTACTTC
CASSLPGGFEETQYF
>NA|NA|16|TRBJ2-3|TRBV19
TGTGCCAGTAGTAGAAACCGGGGCCTCCACTTGCATACGCAGTATTTT
CASSRNRGLHLHTQYF
>few|NA|11|TRBJ1-1|TRBV6-2/TRBV6-3
TGTGCCAGCAGTAGGGACTTTGAAGCTTTCTTT
CASSRDFEAFF
>NA|TRBD1|16|TRBJ2-7|TRBV7-9
TGTGCCAGCAGCACACCTACAGACAGGGGGGCTTACGAGCAGTACTTC
CASSTPTDRGAYEQYF
>few|NA|14|TRBJ2-1|TRBV12-3/TRBV12-4
TGTGCCAGCGGTGGGGGGATCATTGACAATGAGCAGTTCTTC
CASGGGIIDNEQFF
>NA|TRBD1|17|TRBJ1-2|TRBV6-2/TRBV6-3
TGTGCCAGCAGTTCCTTACCGACAGGGCTTATTTTCTATGGCTACACCTTC
CASSSLPTGLIFYGYTF
>many|NA|14|TRBJ2-7|TRBV7-6
TGTGCCAGCAGCGCACAGGGAAATCTTTACGAGCAGTACTTC
CASSAQGNLYEQYF
>NA|NA|14|TRBJ1-5|TRBV20-1
TGCAGTGCTAGGGGGCTGTATAGCAATCAGCCCCAGCATTTT
CSARGLYSNQPQHF
>NA|NA|13|TRBJ1-2|TRBV7-9
TGTGCCAGCAGCTTCTACGACGGTTATGGCTACACCTTC
CASSFYDGYGYTF
>NA|TRBD1|15|TRBJ1-2|TRBV9
TGTGCCAGCAGCGCCCGACAGGGGGAACCCTATGGCTACACCTTC
CASSARQGEPYGYTF
>NA|NA|15|TRBJ2-3|TRBV7-7
TGTGCTAGCAGCTCGGGACCTTATCCCACAGATACGCAGTATTTT
CASSSGPYPTDTQYF
>NA|TRBD2|14|TRBJ2-1|TRBV6-2/TRBV6-3
TGTGCCAGCACATTCCTAGCGGGGATTTCTGAGCAGTTCTTC
CASTFLAGISEQFF
>NA|TRBD1|14|TRBJ2-7|TRBV7-9
TGTGCCAGCTACAGGGGGATTCCACCCTACGAGCAGTACTTC
CASYRGIPPYEQYF
>NA|NA|14|TRBJ1-4|TRBV12-3/TRBV12-4
TGTGCCAGCAGTTTTTCCAACGCCGACGAAAAACTGTTTTTT
CASSFSNADEKLFF
>NA|NA|18|TRBJ2-4|TRBV7-9
TGTGCCAGCAGCCCAGATGACCGGGGATTTTTAGCCAAAAACATTCAGTACTTC
CASSPDDRGFLAKNIQYF
>NA|TRBD1|16|TRBJ2-1|TRBV7-6
TGTGCCAGCACCCTTTTCCGGGACAGGGGGTCCAATGAGCAGTTCTTC
CASTLFRDRGSNEQFF
>NA|TRBD1|16|TRBJ1-2|TRBV12-3/TRBV12-4
TGTGCCAGCAGTTTAGAGGGGACAGGGTTTGACTATGGCTACACCTTC
CASSLEGTGFDYGYTF
>NA|NA|16|TRBJ2-3|TRBV4-1
TGCGCCAGCAGCCAAGAGGCGGGGGCTAGCACAGATACGCAGTATTTT
CASSQEAGASTDTQYF
>many|TRBD1|15|TRBJ2-1|TRBV7-6
TGTGCCAGCAGTCGCGGACAGGGCCGGTACAATGAGCAGTTCTTC
CASSRGQGRYNEQFF
>NA|NA|18|TRBJ1-1|TRBV4-1
TGCGCCAGCAGCCAACGTGGACAGAGGCTTCCTATAGGAGGTGAAGCTTTCTTT
CASSQRGQRLPIGGEAFF
>many|TRBD1|15|TRBJ2-1|TRBV27
TGTGCCAGCGGGCCAGTACAGGGGGCGAAGGATGAGCAGTTCTTC
CASGPVQGAKDEQFF
>NA|TRBD1|17|TRBJ2-7|TRBV5-8
TGTGCCAGCAGCTCCCCGGGACAGGGAAAGTGGTCCTACGAGCAGTACTTC
CASSSPGQGKWSYEQYF
>many|NA|18|TRBJ1-1|TRBV7-2
TGTGCCAGCAGCCCCCCCGACAGACGAATAAACATGAACACTGAAGCTTTCTTT
CASSPPDRRINMNTEAFF
>many|NA|12|TRBJ1-1|TRBV7-2
TGTGCCAGCAGCGTAGGACACATTGAAGCTTTCTTT
CASSVGHIEAFF
>NA|NA|15|TRBJ2-6|TRBV5-4
TGTGCCAGCAGCTCGGCGGATTCTGGGGCCAACGTCCTGACTTTC
CASSSADSGANVLTF
>few|NA|15|TRBJ2-2|TRBV5-4
TGTGCCAGCAGCTTCTTCGCAGGGAACCCCGGGGAGCTGTTTTTT
CASSFFAGNPGELFF
>many|TRBD1|13|TRBJ2-1|TRBV4-2
TGTGCCAGCAGCCATTCGCCGGGACAGGAGCAGTTCTTC
CASSHSPGQEQFF
>few|TRBD2|18|TRBJ2-1|TRBV10-3
TGTGCCATCAGAACCGGGACTAGCGGGGGCGTTTCCTACAATGAGCAGTTCTTC
CAIRTGTSGGVSYNEQFF
>NA|NA|14|TRBJ1-2|TRBV11-1
TGTGCCAGCAGCCCCAACGGAGTCGGCTATGGCTACACCTTC
CASSPNGVGYGYTF
>few|NA|17|TRBJ2-7|TRBV6-2/TRBV6-3
TGTGCCAGCAGTTACTCGATACAGGGCTCCAGCTCCTACGAGCAGTACTTC
CASSYSIQGSSSYEQYF
>NA|NA|13|TRBJ1-1|TRBV27
TGTGCCAGCAGTATCGGGACTGGGGCTGAAGCTTTCTTT
CASSIGTGAEAFF
>few|NA|12|TRBJ2-3|TRBV6-1
TGTGCCAGCAGTGAAGCATGGAATACGCAGTATTTT
CASSEAWNTQYF
>NA|TRBD2|19|TRBJ2-5|TRBV20-1
TGCAGTGCTAGAGATCGACTCACTAGCGGGGGCGCAATCCAAGAGACCCAGTACTTC
CSARDRLTSGGAIQETQYF
>few|NA|15|TRBJ1-1|TRBV12-3/TRBV12-4
TGTGCCAGCAGTTGGGGTGAGAGGATGAACACTGAAGCTTTCTTT
CASSWGERMNTEAFF
>NA|NA|13|TRBJ1-1|TRBV19
TGTGCCAGCACTATTTTTCCCAACACTGAAGCTTTCTTT
CASTIFPNTEAFF
>few|NA|11|TRBJ2-5|TRBV7-6
TGTGCCAGCAGCTTCGGGCAGACCCAGTACTTC
CASSFGQTQYF
>many|NA|16|TRBJ2-3|TRBV7-2
TGTGCCAGCAGCTTACCCTCTAGGGGGGGGCCATATACGCAGTATTTT
CASSLPSRGGPYTQYF
>many|NA|17|TRBJ2-3|TRBV7-8
TGTGCCAGCAGCTTAGGGGCCGGGACCAAACGCACAGATACGCAGTATTTT
CASSLGAGTKRTDTQYF
>NA|NA|17|TRBJ1-5|TRBV6-8
TGTGCCAGCAGTGCCAAAGGGGGGGACCGCCTAGGTCAGCCCCAGCATTTT
CASSAKGGDRLGQPQHF
>NA|NA|12|TRBJ1-6|TRBV4-2
TGTGCCAGCAGCCAAGATGAGTTATCCCTCCACTTT
CASSQDELSLHF
>few|TRBD1|15|TRBJ1-4|TRBV20-1
TGCAGTGCTAGATTAGAGGACAGGACTAATGAAAAACTGTTTTTT
CSARLEDRTNEKLFF
>NA|TRBD1|16|TRBJ1-2|TRBV19
TGTGCCAGTAGTTGGGGGACAGGGCCATTTAACTATGGCTACACCTTC
CASSWGTGPFNYGYTF
>NA|NA|14|TRBJ2-4|TRBV6-2/TRBV6-3
TGTGCCAGCATCCAAGGAGGCAGCAAAAACATTCAGTACTTC
CASIQGGSKNIQYF
>many|NA|12|TRBJ1-1|TRBV12-3/TRBV12-4
TGTGCCAGCAGTACAGGCAGGACTGAAGCTTTCTTT
CASSTGRTEAFF
>many|NA|16|TRBJ2-1|TRBV7-2
TGTGCCAGCAGCCCAGGGTCTAATTTCCCGGGCAATGAGCAGTTCTTC
CASSPGSNFPGNEQFF
>NA|NA|16|TRBJ2-2|TRBV28
TGTGCCAGCAGTACCCACAGAAAACTGCCGGCCGGGGAGCTGTTTTTT
CASSTHRKLPAGELFF
>many|NA|17|TRBJ2-2|TRBV20-1
TGCAGTGCTGTCCGGGACCGCGGGGTCCGAAATTCCGGGGAGCTGTTTTTT
CSAVRDRGVRNSGELFF
>NA|TRBD1|15|TRBJ1-2|TRBV14
TGTGCCAGCAGCCAATATACAGGGGGCGACTATGGCTACACCTTC
CASSQYTGGDYGYTF